These 28 T cell receptor beta chains share one sample of origin, sequenced in a study of cytomegalovirus exposure and HLA in healthy donors. PCR used 60 Vbeta primers and 13 Jbeta primers. Produced via immunoSEQ multiplex PCR; TCRdb's table is partial and in-frame only. The data contain about 70,000 clones, roughly 85% of them singletons. Material for sequencing was PBMCs. Every receptor here comes from a woman under 40 in good health and CMV-seronegative.

This clone has just one count. The chain combines TRBV11-2 with TRBJ2-7, with TRBD2 matching over 15 bases. Germline V gene lookup returns CDR1 SGHAT and CDR2 FQNNGV. There are 15 residues in the CDR3. V shed 4 bases, J shed 5 bases, and the junction held 3 bases outside the gene matches. As DNA, the CDR3 is TGTGCCAGCAGCTCGGGACTAGCGGGAGGTAACGAGCAGTACTTC. It translates to CASSSGLAGGNEQYF.

The V call is TRBV19, the J call TRBJ1-2, with D perhaps TRBD1 (5 bases). Germline CDR1 LNHDA, CDR2 SQIVND (reference sequence). V dropped 3 bases and J dropped 4 bases, with 15 bases sitting between them. CDR3 length: 15 amino acids. For the CDR3, the DNA is TGTGCCAGTAGTATGCCCGGGGGAGAGGGCTATGGCTACACCTTC. This codes for CASSMPGGEGYGYTF.

The gene calls are TRBV6-5 and TRBJ2-1, with TRBD1 matching 8 bases. The CDR3 is made up of 14 amino acids. Germline CDR1 reads MNHEY; CDR2 reads SVGAGI. V was pared by 8 bases and J by 5 bases, with 8 bases of the junction left unmatched. DNA for the CDR3: TGTGCCAGCTGTCGAGGACAGGGTAACAATGAGCAGTTCTTC. Its protein is CASCRGQGNNEQFF.

V gene TRBV5-1 combines with J gene TRBJ2-7; D might be TRBD1 (5 bases). Germline V gene lookup returns CDR1 SGHRS and CDR2 YFSETQ. The CDR3 runs 13 residues. Trimming stripped 0 bases from V and 6 bases from J, with 10 bases between. The CDR3 sequence: CASSLGTGGEQYF. CDR3 sequence (DNA): TGCGCCAGCAGCTTGGGTACAGGCGGCGAGCAGTACTTC. Complete variable domain (other parts from reference TRBV5-1 and TRBJ2-7): KAGVTQTPRYLIKTRGQQVTLSCSPISGHRSVSWYQQTPGQGLQFLFEYFSETQRNKGNFPGRFSGRQFSNSRSEMNVSTLELGDSALYLCASSLGTGGEQYFGPGTRLTVT.

This chain links TRBV7-2 with TRBJ2-2; maybe TRBD1 (6 bases). The CDR3 runs to 13 residues. The germline gives CDR1 SGHTA, CDR2 FQGNSA. Between the trimmed V and J ends, which lost 4 bases and 5 bases, there was a span of 8 bases. The DNA for the CDR3 is TGTGCCAGCAGCTCCGGACAGACCGGGGAGCTGTTTTTT. This encodes CASSSGQTGELFF.

V is TRBV5-1 and J is TRBJ1-1; D ambiguous. In germline, CDR1 is SGHRS, CDR2 YFSETQ. This CDR3 has 15 amino acids. Trimming pared 0 bases from V and 4 bases from J, leaving 13 bases between. Here the CDR3 reads CASSLEAGAGTEAFF. The CDR3 DNA reads TGCGCCAGCAGCTTGGAAGCGGGCGCAGGCACTGAAGCTTTCTTT. Together with reference TRBV5-1 and TRBJ1-1, the CDR3 gives the full variable domain: KAGVTQTPRYLIKTRGQQVTLSCSPISGHRSVSWYQQTPGQGLQFLFEYFSETQRNKGNFPGRFSGRQFSNSRSEMNVSTLELGDSALYLCASSLEAGAGTEAFFGQGTRLTVV.

V usage is TRBV20-1 and J usage is TRBJ2-7, with 10 nucleotides matching TRBD1. Per germline, CDR1 DFQATT and CDR2 SNEGSKA (reference sequence). V was pared by 6 bases and J by 12 bases, with 8 bases of the junction left unmatched. This CDR3 spans 11 amino acids. The CDR3 region is CSASYWDRGYF. CDR3 nucleotides: TGCAGTGCCTCGTACTGGGACAGGGGGTACTTC.

The genes are TRBV6-5 and TRBJ1-1; D is perhaps TRBD1 (5 bases). CDR3 size: 15 residues. Germline values: CDR1 MNHEY, CDR2 SVGAGI. V was pared by 5 bases and J by 0 bases, with 13 bases between. CDR3 loop: CASSVGGRLNTEAFF. The CDR3 DNA follows: TGTGCCAGCAGTGTCGGGGGGAGGCTGAACACTGAAGCTTTCTTT.

This clone came up a few times. This chain uses TRBV5-6 with TRBJ2-1, with TRBD2 matching 9 bases. The germline gives CDR1 SGHDT, CDR2 YYEEEE. Losses at the gene ends were 4 bases for V and 3 bases for J; bases not matched to a gene: 11. The CDR3 totals 17 residues. CDR3: CASSLEIAGAGYNEQFF. CDR3 nucleotides: TGTGCCAGCAGCCTCGAGATAGCGGGAGCGGGCTACAATGAGCAGTTCTTC.

V gene TRBV19 combines with J gene TRBJ2-1; D is perhaps TRBD2 (5 bases). Germline V gene sequence: CDR1 LNHDA, CDR2 SQIVND (reference sequence). Trimming took off 9 bases at V and 0 bases at J, with 15 bases between the two ends. The length of the CDR3 is 15 residues. The CDR3 protein is CASSILGSSYNEQFF. The CDR3 nucleotides are TGTGCCAGCTCGATACTAGGGAGCTCCTACAATGAGCAGTTCTTC.

This clone has just one count. The J gene is TRBJ1-1, the V gene TRBV6-5; TRBD1 might be the D (5 bases). Germline values: CDR1 MNHEY, CDR2 SVGAGI. The V and J ends lost 10 bases and 1 base respectively, with 13 bases between them. This CDR3 has 13 amino acids. The CDR3 DNA reads TGTGCCACTGGAGCGGGGCCGAACACTGAAGCTTTCTTT. Translating it yields CATGAGPNTEAFF.

The chain joins TRBV28 to TRBJ2-5, with 8 bases aligning to TRBD1. The J call may not be correct, given that the DNA end is closer to TRBJ2-7. Germline-derived CDR1 and CDR2 are MDHEN and SYDVKM. The CDR3 covers 16 residues. The CDR3 loop reads CASSLSSGTGTYEQYF. The CDR3 coding sequence is TGTGCCAGCAGTTTATCCTCCGGGACAGGTACCTACGAGCAGTACTTC.

The rearrangement joins TRBV5-6 to TRBJ2-1; 10 bases align to TRBD2. Germline loops: CDR1 SGHDT, CDR2 YYEEEE. V was pared by 0 bases and J by 4 bases, with 4 bases of the junction left unmatched. The CDR3 is 16 amino acids. The CDR3 DNA is TGTGCCAGCAGCTTGGAATATAGCGGGAGGTACAATGAGCAGTTCTTC. Translated: CASSLEYSGRYNEQFF.

The chain recombines TRBV7-3 with TRBJ2-1, with TRBD1 matching over 9 bases. The germline CDR1 and CDR2 sequences are SGHTA and FQGTGA. The CDR3 covers 18 residues. Losses at the gene ends were 1 base for V and 0 bases for J; bases not matched to a gene: 7. The CDR3 DNA reads as TGTGCCAGCAGCTTAAGGGGTTTGGGACAGGGCTCCTACAATGAGCAGTTCTTC. Amino acid sequence: CASSLRGLGQGSYNEQFF.

This sequence joins TRBV19 and TRBJ1-5; 8 bases are shared with TRBD1. Germline-derived CDR1 and CDR2 are LNHDA and SQIVND (reference sequence). The CDR3 extends over 17 amino acids. V lost 5 bases to trimming and J lost 7 bases; unmatched junction nucleotides: 16. In DNA form, the CDR3 reads TGTGCCAGTAGTCCCCCGATGCGGCAGGGGGCTCGGCAGCCCCAGCATTTT. Translated: CASSPPMRQGARQPQHF.

In this sample, this clone turned up a few times. The chain employs TRBV19 and TRBJ1-1; D unclear. The length of the CDR3 is 12 residues. Germline V gene sequence: CDR1 LNHDA, CDR2 SQIVND (reference sequence). V was cut by 4 bases and J by 5 bases, with 8 bases left in between. The CDR3 nucleotides are TGTGCCAGTAGTAGAGGAGTAACTGAAGCTTTCTTT. Translation: CASSRGVTEAFF.

The J gene is TRBJ2-7, the V gene TRBV6-1; tentatively, D is TRBD1 (5 bases). Trimming removed 6 bases at V and 6 bases at J, with 15 bases between. The CDR3 has 13 residues. CDR1 is MNHNS, CDR2 SASEGT, per germline. The CDR3 protein is CASSPSRAREQYF. The CDR3 bases are TGTGCCAGCAGCCCAAGCAGGGCACGCGAGCAGTACTTC.

The rearrangement uses TRBV11-3 and TRBJ2-7; D not resolved. This CDR3 has 12 residues. Per germline, CDR1 SGHNT and CDR2 YENEEA. Trimming left V 5 bases short and J 3 bases short, with 8 bases between. The CDR3: CASSPSGYEQYF. The DNA of the CDR3 is TGTGCCAGCAGCCCCTCAGGCTACGAGCAGTACTTC.

The sample holds one count of this clone. This chain connects TRBV28 to TRBJ1-3; D is unresolved. V gave up 4 bases and J gave up 2 bases, with 15 bases separating them. Germline V gene data show CDR1 as MDHEN and CDR2 as SYDVKM. This CDR3 is 16 amino acids long. The CDR3 DNA follows: TGTGCCAGCAGTTCCTCTCGGGGAGAACCTGGAAACACCATATATTTT. It yields the protein CASSSSRGEPGNTIYF.

This clone showed up just a few times. The V and J genes are TRBV18 and TRBJ2-3, with 9 nucleotides matching TRBD1. V was pared by 3 bases and J by 5 bases, with 3 bases of the junction left unmatched. Per germline, CDR1 KGHSH and CDR2 LQKENI. This CDR3 region has 14 residues. The CDR3 spells CASSPGTGRDTQYF. Written as DNA, the CDR3 is TGTGCCAGCTCACCCGGGACAGGGAGAGATACGCAGTATTTT.

This chain joins TRBV19 and TRBJ1-1; D remains ambiguous. Germline CDR1 reads LNHDA; CDR2 reads SQIVND (reference sequence). CDR3 length: 13 residues. Trimming left V 6 bases short and J 1 base short, with 9 bases between. This CDR3 is CASSTHRNTEAFF. The CDR3 DNA sequence: TGTGCCAGTAGCACCCACAGGAACACTGAAGCTTTCTTT.

The rearrangement links TRBV4-2 to TRBJ1-1; 10 nucleotides agree with TRBD1. CDR3 size: 17 residues. Trimming cost V 4 bases and J 0 bases; bases outside gene matches: 8. The germline CDR1 and CDR2 sequences are LGHNA and YNFKEQ. The CDR3 DNA reads TGTGCCAGCAGCCGAGTCGCGACAGGGGGCTTGAACACTGAAGCTTTCTTT. As protein: CASSRVATGGLNTEAFF.

A single count supports this clone. The genes are TRBV9 and TRBJ2-1; 8 nucleotides align to TRBD2. Losses at the gene ends were 2 bases for V and 10 bases for J; bases not matched to a gene: 11. Germline CDR1 is SGDLS and CDR2 is YYNGEE. CDR3 size: 15 residues. CDR3 in DNA: TGTGCCAGCAGCGTTCCCGCGGGGACTAGGGGAGAGCAGTTCTTC. It codes for CASSVPAGTRGEQFF.

This clone appeared a single time. The V gene is TRBV4-1, the J gene TRBJ2-3; weak D call: TRBD2 (6 bases). Trimming removed 0 bases from V and 5 bases from J, with 18 bases in between. This CDR3 contains 17 residues. From germline, CDR1 is MGHRA and CDR2 YSYEKL. The CDR3 region has the DNA TGCGCCAGCAGCCAAGAGAGAAGGCGGGACGACCGAGATACGCAGTATTTT. As protein: CASSQERRRDDRDTQYF.

This chain joins TRBV5-1 and TRBJ2-1; D is perhaps TRBD2 (6 bases). Germline lookup yields CDR1 SGHRS and CDR2 YFSETQ. The germline V and J ends were trimmed by 5 bases and 2 bases, with 11 bases remaining between them. The CDR3 extends over 14 amino acids. CDR3 bases: TGCGCCAGCAGTGCGACTAGTACCTACAATGAGCAGTTCTTC. It is translated as CASSATSTYNEQFF.

This clone was detected only a few times. The gene calls are TRBV2 and TRBJ1-5; D gene uncertain. The germline gives CDR1 SNHLY, CDR2 FYNNEI. V was pared by 4 bases and J by 0 bases, with 7 bases between. The CDR3 totals 14 residues. CDR3 protein: CASSVLSSNQPQHF. CDR3 DNA: TGTGCCAGCAGTGTTTTGAGTAGCAATCAGCCCCAGCATTTT.

J is TRBJ2-1 and V is TRBV2; 15 bases are shared with TRBD2. CDR1 is SNHLY, CDR2 FYNNEI, per germline. J was trimmed by 9 bases and V by 11 bases; bases with no gene match: 5. This CDR3 contains 13 residues. The DNA of the CDR3 is TGTGCCTACGGGACTAGCGGGAGGATTGAGCAGTTCTTC. The encoded protein is CAYGTSGRIEQFF.

The V call is TRBV4-1, the J call TRBJ1-5, with 7 bases fitting TRBD1. This CDR3 is 16 amino acids long. J was trimmed by 3 bases and V by 0 bases; bases with no gene match: 5. CDR1 is MGHRA and CDR2 is YSYEKL in the germline V gene. The CDR3: CASSQDPDRFNQPQHF. CDR3 DNA: TGCGCCAGCAGCCAAGACCCGGACAGGTTCAATCAGCCCCAGCATTTT.